One and the same sample provided the 4 T cell receptor beta chains below, sequenced in a study. Each CDR3 protein gets one entry after TCRdb re-called the RT-PCR reads with MiXCR. The repertoire holds about 680,000 distinct CDR3 sequences, approximately 15% seen once, with 3.6% in the top ten. The sequenced sample consisted of memory CD4+ T cells from blood. These receptors were taken from a female donor in good health, serving as a healthy control.

This clonotype was detected a few times. The rearrangement links TRBV18 to TRBJ2-1, with TRBD2 identical over 11 bases. CDR3 length: 15 amino acids. Germline loops: CDR1 KGHSH, CDR2 LQKENI. V gave up 2 bases and J gave up 8 bases; unmatched junction bases: 5. Written as DNA, the CDR3 is TGTGCCAGCTCACCAAGGGGGACTAGCGGCGATGAGCAGTTCTTC. Translation gives CASSPRGTSGDEQFF.

In its sample, this clonotype was seen many times. The chain joins TRBV7-2 to TRBJ2-1; D not resolved. The germline CDR1 and CDR2 sequences are SGHTA and FQGNSA. CDR3 length: 14 residues. Between the trimmed V and J ends, which lost 2 bases and 5 bases, there was a span of 10 bases. The CDR3 spells CASSLSWGNNEQFF. The CDR3 DNA follows: TGTGCCAGCAGCTTATCTTGGGGAAACAATGAGCAGTTCTTC.

This clonotype was recorded once. The chain is built from TRBV2 and TRBJ2-3; possible D gene TRBD2, 6 bases. Trimming left V 6 bases short and J 3 bases short, with 13 bases between. This CDR3 contains 14 residues. Germline V lookup: CDR1 SNHLY, CDR2 FYNNEI. CDR3 in amino acids: CASRWDSGTDTQYF. CDR3 sequence (DNA): TGTGCCAGCAGGTGGGACTCGGGGACAGATACGCAGTATTTT.

This clonotype has more than one count but fewer than ten. The CDR3 loop is CASSQGRQDQPQHF. CDR3 DNA: TGTGCCAGCAGCCAAGGACGGCAGGATCAGCCCCAGCATTTT. The chain joins TRBV3-1 to TRBJ1-5; D ambiguous. CDR1 is LGHDT, CDR2 YNNKEL, per germline (reference sequence). Trimming took 1 base from V and 5 from J, leaving 9 bases between them. CDR3 length: 14 amino acids.